The source of this T cell receptor (beta chain) is a study of identical twins. Only a few counts were recorded for this clonotype. Its cognate antigen is unknown. CDR3 size: 14 residues. Germline CDR1 and CDR2: MNHNS and SASEGT. Trimming took 6 bases from V and 1 from J, leaving 12 bases between them. With template switching, a universal primer site was added, and the cDNA carried unique molecular identifiers. TCRdb reanalysed the 5' RACE reads using MiXCR and keeps one entry per CDR3 protein. The table lists about 720,000 distinct CDR3 sequences, 8.6% of them singletons. The study, taken as a whole, reports: Weaker excess twin sharing was observed in beta out-of-frame sequences. Memory repertoires lacked the insertion deficit that abundant cord blood beta clonotypes showed.

The same sample was also used in a study of yellow fever vaccine responses in identical twins.

The chain joins TRBV6-1 to TRBJ1-1, with a possible D match to TRBD1 (6 bases). The clonotype was recovered from a woman under 30 in good health. The sequencing input was PBMCs. The CDR3 DNA follows: TGTGCCAGCAGCCCCGGGACAACGAACACTGAAGCTTTCTTT. This encodes CASSPGTTNTEAFF.